The next 9 T cell receptor beta chains were all read from a single sample in a study of patients and donors after allogeneic stem cell transplantation. TCRdb itself ran the RT-PCR reads through MiXCR, one entry per CDR3 protein. The sample has hundreds of thousands of distinct CDR3 sequences; approximately 16% are singletons. Sample: blood, either unsorted or a sorted T cell fraction (not recorded which). All receptors come from a human donor who was either an allogeneic HSCT recipient or a stem cell or donor lymphocyte infusion donor (not recorded which). It is not recorded whose cells these are; they may come from a transplant donor.

This clonotype was observed a handful of times. This chain joins TRBV6-5 and TRBJ2-1; TRBD2 matches at 7 bases. The CDR3 loop spans 11 amino acids. Germline assignment: CDR1 MNHEY and CDR2 SVGAGI. The trim removed 5 bases at V and 15 bases at J, leaving 7 bases unmatched. The CDR3 is CASSRGLEAFF. CDR3 DNA sequence: TGTGCCAGCAGTAGAGGACTAGAAGCGTTCTTC.

This chain links TRBV28 with TRBJ2-2, with D uncertain. Per the germline V gene, CDR1 is MDHEN and CDR2 is SYDVKM. V lost 7 bases and J 0 bases, leaving 6 bases between the germline ends. The CDR3 runs 13 residues. CDR3 sequence reads: CASNIPNTGELFF. CDR3 bases: TGTGCCAGCAACATACCGAACACCGGGGAGCTGTTTTTT.

Only a few counts were recorded for this clonotype. This sequence joins TRBV20-1 and TRBJ1-1; D gene uncertain. The germline V and J ends were trimmed by 1 base and 4 bases, with 16 bases remaining between them. Germline V lookup: CDR1 DFQATT, CDR2 SNEGSKA (reference sequence). CDR3 length: 15 residues. CDR3 amino acids: CSARGPRDMGTEAFF. The DNA of the CDR3 is TGCAGTGCTAGAGGTCCAAGGGATATGGGCACTGAAGCTTTCTTT.

This clonotype was counted many times. V usage is TRBV12-3 or TRBV12-4 and J usage is TRBJ2-3, with D unresolved. This CDR3 comprises 14 residues. V was cut by 3 bases and J by 1 base, with 8 bases left in between. This chain's CDR3 is CASSLGDRTDTQYF. CDR3 in DNA: TGTGCCAGCAGTTTGGGCGATCGCACAGATACGCAGTATTTT.

This clonotype was recorded many times. CDR3 sequence: CASSLESQYPSGANVLTF. The CDR3 DNA reads as TGTGCCAGCAGCTTAGAGTCCCAGTATCCCTCTGGGGCCAACGTCCTGACTTTC. V usage is TRBV11-1 and J usage is TRBJ2-6; no clear D gene. The CDR3 totals 18 residues. V lost 1 base and J 0 bases, leaving 13 bases between the germline ends. Germline assignment: CDR1 SGHAT and CDR2 FQDESV (reference sequence). Using reference TRBV11-1 and TRBJ2-6 for the parts outside the CDR3, the full variable domain is EAEVAQSPRYKITEKSQAVAFWCDPISGHATLYWYRQILGQGPELLVQFQDESVVDDSQLPKDRFSAERLKGVDSTLKIQPAELGDSAMYLCASSLESQYPSGANVLTFGAGSRLTVL.

The chain has TRBV20-1 and TRBJ2-1; 8 bases match TRBD2. This CDR3 is 14 amino acids long. Trimming took 5 bases from V and 8 from J; bases not matched to a gene: 11. Germline CDR1 reads DFQATT; CDR2 reads SNEGSKA (reference sequence). The CDR3 loop reads CSASGGVGLHEQFF. CDR3 nucleotide sequence: TGCAGTGCTTCGGGGGGGGTGGGTCTGCATGAGCAGTTCTTC.

This clonotype was counted between two and nine times. The chain combines TRBV25-1 with TRBJ1-2; maybe TRBD1 (5 bases). The germline V gene encodes CDR1 MGHDK and CDR2 SYGVNS. The CDR3 extends over 12 amino acids. Trimming stripped 8 bases from V and 7 bases from J, with 14 bases between. CDR3 sequence reads: CASRSRGPGYTF. The CDR3 DNA sequence: TGTGCCAGCCGTTCGCGGGGCCCTGGCTACACCTTC.

This clonotype was seen more than once but under ten times. The genes are TRBV15 and TRBJ2-2; 7 bases match TRBD2. The V and J ends lost 3 bases and 1 base, in that order; junction bases with no gene match: 8. The CDR3 totals 17 residues. Germline lookup yields CDR1 LNHNV and CDR2 YYDKDF (reference sequence). CDR3: CATSSSPGGWNTGELFF. CDR3 nucleotides: TGTGCCACCAGCAGCTCTCCGGGAGGTTGGAACACCGGGGAGCTGTTTTTT. Using reference TRBV15 and TRBJ2-2 for the parts outside the CDR3, the full variable domain is DAMVIQNPRYQVTQFGKPVTLSCSQTLNHNVMYWYQQKSSQAPKLLFHYYDKDFNNEADTPDNFQSRRPNTSFCFLDIRSPGLGDTAMYLCATSSSPGGWNTGELFFGEGSRLTVL.

This sequence joins TRBV4-1 and TRBJ2-3, with TRBD2 matching over 11 bases. The J segment lost 6 bases and the V segment lost 6 bases, leaving 14 bases of the junction unmatched. This CDR3 spans 17 amino acids. Per the germline V gene, CDR1 is MGHRA and CDR2 is YSYEKL. CDR3 DNA: TGCGCCAGCAGGAGTGCCCCTCGACTAGCGGGGCCTGATACGCAGTATTTT. It yields the protein CASRSAPRLAGPDTQYF.